Listed below are T cell receptor beta chains from one sample, sequenced in a study of blood T cell repertoires in COVID-19. Assay used: immunoSEQ multiplex PCR; TCRdb lists only in-frame clones, some missing. The top ten clones hold over 0.75% of a sample with about 200,000 clones, around nine tenths of them seen once. The source material was peripheral blood. Receptors originate from a man in his sixties with COVID-19, enrolled during active disease. Each CDR3 is given with its conserved first and last residue. Each record gives: D gene, clone size, V gene, J gene, CDR3 protein, CDR3 DNA. A D gene is named only where the DNA matches it firmly. The size of a clone is reported for some rows only, either as once, few or many, or as a class for expanded clones.

D gene: .; clone size: .; V gene: TRBV18; J gene: TRBJ2-5; CDR3 protein: CASSPLVGETQYF; CDR3 DNA: TGTGCCAGCTCACCACTAGTCGGGGAGACCCAGTACTTC
D gene: TRBD2; clone size: .; V gene: TRBV18; J gene: TRBJ2-7; CDR3 protein: CASSPGTSRAEQYF; CDR3 DNA: TGTGCCAGCTCACCCGGGACTAGCAGGGCCGAGCAGTACTTC
D gene: TRBD2; clone size: once; V gene: TRBV24-1; J gene: TRBJ2-1; CDR3 protein: CATSDLSLAGAVHEQFF; CDR3 DNA: TGTGCCACCAGTGATTTGAGCCTGGCGGGAGCAGTCCATGAGCAGTTCTTC
D gene: .; clone size: .; V gene: TRBV7-7; J gene: TRBJ2-1; CDR3 protein: CASSLGGAGEQFF; CDR3 DNA: TGTGCTAGCAGCTTAGGGGGAGCGGGTGAGCAGTTCTTC
D gene: TRBD1; clone size: .; V gene: TRBV4-1; J gene: TRBJ2-4; CDR3 protein: CASSQGRDSLNIQYF; CDR3 DNA: TGCGCCAGCAGCCAAGGCCGGGACAGCCTAAACATTCAGTACTTC
D gene: TRBD1; clone size: .; V gene: TRBV5-1; J gene: TRBJ2-3; CDR3 protein: CASSLGDRDTDTQYF; CDR3 DNA: TGCGCCAGCAGCTTGGGGGACAGGGACACAGATACGCAGTATTTT
D gene: TRBD2; clone size: .; V gene: TRBV30; J gene: TRBJ2-2; CDR3 protein: CAWSVISWGTSGRIGELFF; CDR3 DNA: TGTGCCTGGAGTGTAATTTCGTGGGGGACTAGCGGGAGGATCGGGGAGCTGTTTTTT
D gene: .; clone size: .; V gene: TRBV30; J gene: TRBJ1-6; CDR3 protein: CAWSQGSSSPLHF; CDR3 DNA: TGTGCCTGGAGTCAGGGGTCAAGTTCACCCCTCCACTTT
D gene: .; clone size: once; V gene: TRBV4-3; J gene: TRBJ1-2; CDR3 protein: CASSQDDKNYGYTF; CDR3 DNA: TGCGCCAGCAGCCAAGATGACAAGAACTATGGCTACACCTTC
D gene: .; clone size: .; V gene: TRBV27; J gene: TRBJ1-2; CDR3 protein: CASTPSPGLGFDGYTF; CDR3 DNA: TGTGCCAGCACCCCCTCCCCAGGGTTGGGTTTTGATGGCTACACCTTC
D gene: TRBD1; clone size: .; V gene: TRBV5-1; J gene: TRBJ1-4; CDR3 protein: CASSVTGTFNEKLFF; CDR3 DNA: TGCGCCAGCAGCGTGACAGGGACCTTTAATGAAAAACTGTTTTTT
D gene: TRBD1; clone size: .; V gene: TRBV7-9; J gene: TRBJ1-3; CDR3 protein: CASSLAGTGAGNTIYF; CDR3 DNA: TGTGCCAGCAGCTTAGCAGGGACAGGGGCTGGAAACACCATATATTTT
D gene: .; clone size: .; V gene: TRBV19; J gene: TRBJ2-5; CDR3 protein: CASSAEPKRTQYF; CDR3 DNA: TGTGCCAGTAGTGCGGAACCCAAGAGGACCCAGTACTTC
D gene: TRBD1; clone size: .; V gene: TRBV6-5; J gene: TRBJ2-7; CDR3 protein: CASSSWTGGEYEQYF; CDR3 DNA: TGTGCCAGCAGTTCATGGACAGGGGGCGAGTACGAGCAGTACTTC
D gene: TRBD1; clone size: once; V gene: TRBV6-5; J gene: TRBJ1-4; CDR3 protein: CASSRSTGVEKLFF; CDR3 DNA: TGTGCCAGCAGTAGATCCACAGGGGTAGAAAAACTGTTTTTT
D gene: TRBD1; clone size: once; V gene: TRBV18; J gene: TRBJ1-3; CDR3 protein: CASSRRTGSEDTIYF; CDR3 DNA: TGTGCCAGCTCTCGGCGGACAGGCAGTGAAGACACCATATATTTT
D gene: .; clone size: .; V gene: TRBV5-1; J gene: TRBJ1-4; CDR3 protein: CASSSGRTNEKLFF; CDR3 DNA: TGCGCCAGCAGCTCTGGGCGAACTAATGAAAAACTGTTTTTT
D gene: .; clone size: .; V gene: TRBV6-2/TRBV6-3; J gene: TRBJ1-2; CDR3 protein: CASSFRDLPYGYTF; CDR3 DNA: TGTGCCAGCAGTTTCCGGGACTTACCCTATGGCTACACCTTC
D gene: .; clone size: .; V gene: TRBV3-1/TRBV3-2; J gene: TRBJ2-7; CDR3 protein: CASSQARGGEQYF; CDR3 DNA: TGTGCCAGCAGCCAAGCCCGAGGTGGCGAGCAGTACTTC
D gene: .; clone size: once; V gene: TRBV15; J gene: TRBJ1-5; CDR3 protein: CATSRNRGQPQHF; CDR3 DNA: TGTGCCACCAGCAGAAATAGGGGTCAGCCCCAGCATTTT
D gene: .; clone size: .; V gene: TRBV27; J gene: TRBJ1-6; CDR3 protein: CASSLRPYNSPLHF; CDR3 DNA: TGTGCCAGCAGTTTACGTCCGTATAATTCACCCCTCCACTTT
D gene: TRBD1; clone size: .; V gene: TRBV5-1; J gene: TRBJ1-4; CDR3 protein: CASSPTGGADEKLFF; CDR3 DNA: TGCGCCAGCAGCCCCACAGGGGGCGCAGATGAAAAACTGTTTTTT
D gene: .; clone size: .; V gene: TRBV21-1; J gene: TRBJ1-5; CDR3 protein: CASSKWVGSPKNQPQHF; CDR3 DNA: TGTGCCAGCAGCAAATGGGTTGGGAGCCCCAAAAATCAGCCCCAGCATTTT
D gene: TRBD1; clone size: .; V gene: TRBV28; J gene: TRBJ2-7; CDR3 protein: CASIGTGPYEQYF; CDR3 DNA: TGTGCCAGCATTGGGACAGGCCCCTACGAGCAGTACTTC
D gene: TRBD2; clone size: .; V gene: TRBV9; J gene: TRBJ2-1; CDR3 protein: CASSVASGSGEQFF; CDR3 DNA: TGTGCCAGCAGCGTAGCAAGCGGGAGTGGTGAGCAGTTCTTC
D gene: TRBD1; clone size: .; V gene: TRBV12-3/TRBV12-4; J gene: TRBJ1-2; CDR3 protein: CASSVDRVGGYTF; CDR3 DNA: TGTGCCAGCAGCGTTGACAGGGTCGGCGGCTACACCTTC
D gene: .; clone size: .; V gene: TRBV6-5; J gene: TRBJ1-2; CDR3 protein: CASSYSTGGDYGYTF; CDR3 DNA: TGTGCCAGCAGTTACTCGACCGGGGGTGACTATGGCTACACCTTC
D gene: .; clone size: .; V gene: TRBV7-3; J gene: TRBJ2-2; CDR3 protein: CASSWGGGGTGELFF; CDR3 DNA: TGTGCCAGCAGCTGGGGAGGAGGTGGCACCGGGGAGCTGTTTTTT
D gene: TRBD1; clone size: .; V gene: TRBV6-5; J gene: TRBJ1-5; CDR3 protein: CASRGTDRVNQPQHF; CDR3 DNA: TGTGCCAGCAGGGGGACGGACAGGGTCAATCAGCCCCAGCATTTT
D gene: TRBD2; clone size: .; V gene: TRBV5-4; J gene: TRBJ2-2; CDR3 protein: CASSLAGLAGTGELFF; CDR3 DNA: TGTGCCAGCAGCTTGGCTGGACTAGCGGGCACCGGGGAGCTGTTTTTT
D gene: TRBD1; clone size: .; V gene: TRBV14; J gene: TRBJ2-1; CDR3 protein: CASSQDRAGQGGYYEQFF; CDR3 DNA: TGTGCCAGCAGCCAAGATCGGGCCGGACAGGGGGGCTATTATGAGCAGTTCTTC
D gene: TRBD2; clone size: .; V gene: TRBV9; J gene: TRBJ2-1; CDR3 protein: CASSPPGLAGDEQFF; CDR3 DNA: TGTGCCAGCAGCCCCCCGGGACTAGCGGGAGATGAGCAGTTCTTC
D gene: .; clone size: .; V gene: TRBV14; J gene: TRBJ1-4; CDR3 protein: CASSHGEKLFF; CDR3 DNA: TGTGCCAGCAGCCACGGTGAAAAACTGTTTTTT
D gene: TRBD1; clone size: .; V gene: TRBV5-1; J gene: TRBJ2-1; CDR3 protein: CASSHSGTGNNEQFF; CDR3 DNA: TGCGCCAGCAGTCATTCCGGGACAGGGAACAATGAGCAGTTCTTC
D gene: .; clone size: .; V gene: TRBV5-1; J gene: TRBJ1-4; CDR3 protein: CASSPWTSEKLFF; CDR3 DNA: TGCGCCAGCAGCCCATGGACTAGCGAAAAACTGTTTTTT
D gene: TRBD1; clone size: .; V gene: TRBV5-1; J gene: TRBJ1-1; CDR3 protein: CASSLGGTGNTEAFF; CDR3 DNA: TGCGCCAGCAGCTTGGGGGGGACAGGGAACACTGAAGCTTTCTTT
D gene: .; clone size: .; V gene: TRBV19; J gene: TRBJ1-4; CDR3 protein: CASRIDRTNEKLFF; CDR3 DNA: TGTGCCAGTAGGATTGACAGAACTAATGAAAAACTGTTTTTT
D gene: TRBD2; clone size: .; V gene: TRBV3-1/TRBV3-2; J gene: TRBJ2-1; CDR3 protein: CASSPQAGTRHNEQFF; CDR3 DNA: TGTGCCAGCAGCCCCCAGGCCGGGACTAGACACAATGAGCAGTTCTTC
D gene: TRBD2; clone size: .; V gene: TRBV10-2; J gene: TRBJ2-1; CDR3 protein: CASRTTSGGHNEQFF; CDR3 DNA: TGCGCCAGCAGGACGACTAGCGGGGGGCACAATGAGCAGTTCTTC
D gene: .; clone size: .; V gene: TRBV7-7; J gene: TRBJ2-1; CDR3 protein: CASSKNTGQINNEQFF; CDR3 DNA: TGTGCTAGCAGCAAAAATACCGGACAGATCAACAATGAGCAGTTCTTC